This TCR beta chain was identified in a study of T cell repertoires in cytomegalovirus infection. This clonotype was seen a handful of times. Germline V gene lookup returns CDR1 SGHTA and CDR2 FQGNSA. V was clipped by 8 bases and J by 5 bases; unmatched bases: 15. The CDR3 contains 17 residues. Via MiXCR, TCRdb re-called the reads, giving one row per CDR3 protein. This table holds roughly 760,000 distinct CDR3 sequences, 35% to 40% found once. The chain uses TRBV7-2 and TRBJ2-3; 11 nucleotides line up with TRBD2. The TCR originated in a human donor in good health (CMV status not recorded). Some clones in this sample may be carry-over from other donors' samples. Sequenced input: PBMCs. CDR3 sequence: CASDSGRASVYVDTQYF. The CDR3 coding sequence is TGTGCCAGCGATAGCGGGAGGGCCTCAGTTTATGTAGATACGCAGTATTTT. The whole variable domain, filled in from reference TRBV7-2 and TRBJ2-3, reads GAGVSQSPSNKVTEKGKDVELRCDPISGHTALYWYRQSLGQGLEFLIYFQGNSAPDKSGLPSDRFSAERTGGSVSTLTIQRTQQEDSAVYLCASDSGRASVYVDTQYFGPGTRLTVL.